This entry lists 8 T cell receptor beta chains sequenced from one sample in a study of CXCR3-negative and CXCR3-positive naive CD8 T cells. 5' RACE that incorporated UMI labels was used to prepare the TRB cDNA libraries. Following a re-call of the 5' RACE reads, TCRdb has one entry per CDR3 protein and lacks DNA. The sample includes 20,000 to 25,000 distinct CDR3 sequences. The source material was naive CXCR3- CD8+ T cells from blood. Subset reported: CD45RO-CCR7+CD27+CD95- naive CD8+ T cells lacking CXCR3 (TNR3-). These receptors all stem from a human donor in good health. Some clones in this sample may be carry-over from other donors' samples.

The chain combines TRBV7-3 with TRBJ2-3; there is no DNA to check the TCRdb D call of TRBD2. The CDR3 sequence is 14 residues long. Germline V gene sequence: CDR1 SGHTA, CDR2 FQGTGA. The CDR3 sequence: CASSLGDSSDTQYF.

This chain links TRBV27 with TRBJ1-1; TCRdb picks TRBD1, but there is no DNA to check that call. Germline V CDR1 and CDR2: MNHEY, SMNVEV (reference sequence). CDR3 length equals 15 residues. CDR3 protein: CASSPRERMNTEAFF.

J is TRBJ2-1 and V is TRBV29-1; TCRdb indicates TRBD1, and absent DNA this call remains unverified. CDR1 SQVTM and CDR2 ANQGSEA come from the germline V gene. The CDR3 runs to 16 residues. The CDR3: CSVEEEDRVSYNEQFF.

The chain joins TRBV30 to TRBJ1-1; checking the TCRdb D call of TRBD1 is not possible without DNA. Germline V CDR1 and CDR2: GTSNPN, SVGIG (reference sequence). The CDR3 contains 15 residues. The CDR3 reads CAWRGAGGHHTEAFF. Full variable domain (missing parts from reference TRBV30 and TRBJ1-1): SQTIHQWPATLVQPVGSPLSLECTVEGTSNPNLYWYRQAAGRGLQLLFYSVGIGQISSEVPQNLSASRPQDRQFILSSKKLLLSDSGFYLCAWRGAGGHHTEAFFGQGTRLTVV.

The chain has TRBV7-6 and TRBJ2-7; the TCRdb call, TRBD1, lacks DNA for checking. CDR1 is SGHVS and CDR2 is FNYEAQ in the germline V gene. The CDR3 runs 17 residues. CDR3 region: CASSLSLTGTQRYEQYF. The complete variable domain, with remaining parts taken from reference TRBV7-6 and TRBJ2-7, reads GAGVSQSPRYKVTKRGQDVALRCDPISGHVSLYWYRQALGQGPEFLTYFNYEAQQDKSGLPNDRFSAERPEGSISTLTIQRTEQRDSAMYRCASSLSLTGTQRYEQYFGPGTRLTVT.

The V gene is TRBV14, the J gene TRBJ2-1. The germline gives CDR1 SGHDN, CDR2 FVKESK. The CDR3 has 15 amino acids. This CDR3 reads CASSRSWETYNEQFF.

CDR3 sequence: CASSDLTGSRSYEQYF. The chain uses TRBV25-1 and TRBJ2-7; the TRBD1 assignment by TCRdb is unverifiable without DNA. The CDR3 consists of 16 residues. Germline CDR1 MGHDK, CDR2 SYGVNS.

The chain joins TRBV6-2 or TRBV6-3 to TRBJ2-7. The germline V gene has CDR1 MNHEY and CDR2 SVGEGT. There are 13 residues in the CDR3. CDR3 residues: CASSYLRDYEQYF.